This TCR beta chain was found in a study of blood T cell repertoires in COVID-19. Sequencing used immunoSEQ multiplex PCR; TCRdb keeps in-frame clones, though not all of them. The table includes about 120,000 clones, over 70% detected once. V lost 2 bases to trimming and J lost 1 base, with 8 bases between them. The V gene's germline CDR1 is MNHEY and CDR2 SVGAGI. The CDR3 is 14 residues long. Sequenced: peripheral blood. The sequence was obtained from a man in his 70s with acute or convalescent COVID-19. V usage is TRBV6-5 and J usage is TRBJ1-1, with no clear D. The CDR3 DNA follows: TGTGCCAGCAGTTACCAGAACCAGAACACTGAAGCTTTCTTT. As protein: CASSYQNQNTEAFF.